This T cell receptor beta chain was documented in a study of graft-versus-host responses after intestinal transplantation. Study findings and constraints: Early post-transplant HvG declines showed an association with peak circulating GvH clone levels.

The assay was immunoSEQ multiplex PCR, and TCRdb's table has in-frame clones only and misses some. The sample includes about 90,000 clones, around 90% of them seen just once. Remarks on this clone: What it binds is unknown.

The V gene's germline CDR1 is MNHEY and CDR2 SVGAGI. The CDR3 has 12 amino acids. V lost 2 bases and J 11 bases, leaving 10 bases between the germline ends. The sequencing used unstimulated CD4+ T cells sorted from spleen or lymph node cells, collected before intestinal transplant. The J gene is TRBJ2-1, the V gene TRBV6-5; weak D call: TRBD2 (6 bases). The clonotype comes from a human donor who received an intestinal transplant. CDR3 DNA: TGTGCCAGCAGTTACGACGGGGGACAGCAGTTCTTC. This codes for CASSYDGGQQFF.